This T cell receptor (beta chain) was sequenced for a study of blood T cells in healthy people across ages. Alongside a J-beta primer mix, a sample-barcoded 5' primer served in a second PCR lasting about 7 to 12 cycles. From each sample, at least 3 million paired-end reads containing CDR3 were obtained. TCRdb reprocessed the 5' RACE reads via MiXCR and lists one record per CDR3 protein. Of 450,000 to 600,000 distinct CDR3 sequences detected, 27% appear once; the ten largest clones hold 3% to 4.5%. Each donor supplied roughly 10 milliliters of peripheral blood. Germline V lookup: CDR1 SEHNR, CDR2 FQNEAQ (reference sequence). The CDR3 is made up of 15 amino acids. After removal of 5 bases from V and 0 bases from J, the junction contained 3 bases not matched to a gene. This same sample was also part of a study on T cells of mothers and their children. From that paper: Normalized overlap was always slightly, never significantly, higher in related than unrelated mother-child pairs. The analysis detected no persistent microchimeric T cell clones.

The source is a boy aged 2 to 10 in good health. The sample was blood. This rearrangement joins TRBV7-9 to TRBJ2-1, with 8 bases lining up with TRBD2. The CDR3 nucleotides read TGTGCCAGCAGCCGCGGGGGGAGCTCCTACAATGAGCAGTTCTTC. Amino acids: CASSRGGSSYNEQFF.